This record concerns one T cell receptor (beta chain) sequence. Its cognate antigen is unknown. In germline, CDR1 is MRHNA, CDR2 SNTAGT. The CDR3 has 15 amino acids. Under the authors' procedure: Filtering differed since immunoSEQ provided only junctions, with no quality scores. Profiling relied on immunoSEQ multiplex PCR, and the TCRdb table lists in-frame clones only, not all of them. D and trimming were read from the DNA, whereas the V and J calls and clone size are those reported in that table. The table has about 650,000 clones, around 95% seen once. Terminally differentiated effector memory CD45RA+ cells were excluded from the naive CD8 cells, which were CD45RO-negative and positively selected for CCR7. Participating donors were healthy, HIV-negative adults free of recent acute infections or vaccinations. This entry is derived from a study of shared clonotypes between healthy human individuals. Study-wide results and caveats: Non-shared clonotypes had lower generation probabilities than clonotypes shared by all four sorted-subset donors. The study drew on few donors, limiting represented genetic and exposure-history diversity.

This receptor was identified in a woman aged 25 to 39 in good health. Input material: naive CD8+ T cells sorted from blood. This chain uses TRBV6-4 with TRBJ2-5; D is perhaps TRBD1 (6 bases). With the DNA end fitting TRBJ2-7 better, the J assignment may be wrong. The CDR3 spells CASWTGTQAPYEQYF. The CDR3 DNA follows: TGTGCCAGCTGGACCGGGACACAGGCCCCCTACGAGCAGTACTTC.